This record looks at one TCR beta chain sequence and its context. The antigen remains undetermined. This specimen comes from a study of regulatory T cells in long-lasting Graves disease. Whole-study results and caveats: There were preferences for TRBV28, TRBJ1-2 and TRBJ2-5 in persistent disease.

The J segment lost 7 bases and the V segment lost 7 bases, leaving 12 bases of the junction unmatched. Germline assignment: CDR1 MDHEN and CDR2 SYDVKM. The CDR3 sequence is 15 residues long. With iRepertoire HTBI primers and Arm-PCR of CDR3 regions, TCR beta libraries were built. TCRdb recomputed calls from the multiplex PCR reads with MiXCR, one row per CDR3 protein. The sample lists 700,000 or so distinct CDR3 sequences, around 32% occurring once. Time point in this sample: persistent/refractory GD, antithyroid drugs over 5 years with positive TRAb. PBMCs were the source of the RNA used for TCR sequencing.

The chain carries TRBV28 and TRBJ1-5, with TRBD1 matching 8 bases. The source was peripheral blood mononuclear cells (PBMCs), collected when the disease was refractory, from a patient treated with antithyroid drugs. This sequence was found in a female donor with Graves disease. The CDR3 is CASTPRDRRIQPQHF. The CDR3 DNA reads TGTGCCAGCACCCCCCGGGACAGGAGGATCCAGCCCCAGCATTTT.